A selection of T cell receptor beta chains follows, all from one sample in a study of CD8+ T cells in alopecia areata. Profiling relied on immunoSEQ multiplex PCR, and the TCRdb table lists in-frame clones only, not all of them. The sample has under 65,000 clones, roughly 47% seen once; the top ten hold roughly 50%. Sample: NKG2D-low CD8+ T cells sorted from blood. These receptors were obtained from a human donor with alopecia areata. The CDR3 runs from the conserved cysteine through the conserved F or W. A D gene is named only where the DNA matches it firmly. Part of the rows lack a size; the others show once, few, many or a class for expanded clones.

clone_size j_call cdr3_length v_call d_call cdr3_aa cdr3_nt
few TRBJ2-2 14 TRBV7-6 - CASSPGGMPGELFF TGTGCCAGCAGTCCAGGAGGGATGCCCGGGGAGCTGTTTTTT
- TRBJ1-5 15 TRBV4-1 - CASSHRVGSNQPQHF TGCGCCAGCAGCCACCGGGTGGGAAGCAATCAGCCCCAGCATTTT
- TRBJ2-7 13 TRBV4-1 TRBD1 CASPTGFKYEQYF TGCGCTAGCCCGACAGGGTTTAAGTACGAGCAGTACTTC
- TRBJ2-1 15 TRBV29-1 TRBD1 CSVRPWQGDGNEQFF TGCAGCGTTAGGCCATGGCAGGGGGATGGAAATGAGCAGTTCTTC
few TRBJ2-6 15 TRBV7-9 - CASSTSASGANVLTF TGTGCCAGCAGCACCTCAGCCTCTGGGGCCAACGTCCTGACTTTC
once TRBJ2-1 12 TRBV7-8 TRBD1 CASRFRGHEQFF TGTGCCAGCAGGTTCAGGGGGCATGAGCAGTTCTTC
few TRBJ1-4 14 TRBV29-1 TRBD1 CSVETGGGDEKLFF TGCAGCGTGGAGACAGGGGGCGGAGATGAAAAACTGTTTTTT
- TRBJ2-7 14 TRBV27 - CASAYRQIPYEQYF TGTGCCAGCGCCTACCGTCAGATCCCCTACGAGCAGTACTTC
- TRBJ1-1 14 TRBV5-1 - CASSLGTGNTEAFF TGCGCCAGCAGCCTCGGGACGGGTAACACTGAAGCTTTCTTT
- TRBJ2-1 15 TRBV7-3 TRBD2 CASSPEGGGWYEQFF TGTGCCAGCAGCCCAGAGGGCGGGGGTTGGTATGAGCAGTTCTTC
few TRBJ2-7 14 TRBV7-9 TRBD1 CASSPEGASYEQYF TGTGCCAGCAGTCCCGAGGGGGCCTCCTACGAGCAGTACTTC
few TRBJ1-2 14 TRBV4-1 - CASSQLLVSGGYTF TGCGCCAGCAGCCAATTGCTCGTCTCGGGTGGCTACACCTTC
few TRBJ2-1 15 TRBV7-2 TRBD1 CASSMDRGAYNEQFF TGTGCCAGCAGCATGGACAGGGGCGCCTACAATGAGCAGTTCTTC
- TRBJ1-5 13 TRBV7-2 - CASSSRRHGVQHF TGTGCCAGCAGCTCCCGACGTCACGGGGTTCAGCATTTT
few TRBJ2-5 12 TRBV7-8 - CASSPEGETQYF TGTGCCAGCAGCCCGGAGGGGGAGACCCAGTACTTC
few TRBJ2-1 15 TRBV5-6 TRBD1 CASSYGQGAYNEQFF TGTGCCAGCAGTTATGGACAGGGCGCCTACAATGAGCAGTTCTTC
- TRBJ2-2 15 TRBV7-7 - CASSSDTSNTGELFF TGTGCCAGCAGCTCGGACACCTCGAACACCGGGGAGCTGTTTTTT
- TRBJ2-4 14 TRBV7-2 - CASTELGAGSIQYF TGTGCCAGCACCGAGTTGGGGGCGGGGAGCATTCAGTACTTC
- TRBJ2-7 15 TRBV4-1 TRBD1 CASSPRQGASYEQYF TGCGCCAGCAGCCCCCGACAGGGCGCGTCCTACGAGCAGTACTTC
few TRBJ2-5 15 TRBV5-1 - CASTKGAGDVETQYF TGCGCCAGCACTAAGGGGGCGGGGGATGTCGAGACCCAGTACTTC
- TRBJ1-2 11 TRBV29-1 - CSLADNYGYTF TGCAGCCTTGCGGACAACTATGGCTACACCTTC
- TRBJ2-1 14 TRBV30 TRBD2 CAWSVGSGTNEQFF TGTGCCTGGAGTGTAGGTAGCGGGACTAATGAGCAGTTCTTC
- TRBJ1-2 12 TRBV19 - CASTGPSYGYTF TGTGCCAGTACAGGCCCTAGCTATGGCTACACCTTC
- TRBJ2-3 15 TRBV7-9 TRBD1 CASSPQGAGRYTQYF TGTGCCAGCAGCCCACAGGGGGCCGGGCGGTATACGCAGTATTTT
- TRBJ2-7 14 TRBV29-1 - CSVEGGLWGYEQYF TGCAGCGTTGAAGGGGGGCTTTGGGGTTACGAGCAGTACTTC
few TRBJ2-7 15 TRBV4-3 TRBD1 CASSQGDRRPYEQYF TGCGCCAGCAGCCAAGGGGACAGGCGTCCCTACGAGCAGTACTTC
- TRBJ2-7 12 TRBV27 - CASSLQGYEQYF TGTGCCAGCAGTTTACAAGGGTACGAGCAGTACTTC
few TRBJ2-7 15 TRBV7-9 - CASSLTGLSRDEQYF TGTGCCAGCAGCCTCACGGGACTGTCTCGGGACGAGCAGTACTTC
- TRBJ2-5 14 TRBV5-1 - CASSFTAYQETQYF TGCGCCAGCAGCTTTACAGCCTACCAAGAGACCCAGTACTTC
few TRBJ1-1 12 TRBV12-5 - CASLDGNTEAFF TGTGCTAGCTTGGACGGGAACACTGAAGCTTTCTTT
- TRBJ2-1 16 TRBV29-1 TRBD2 CSVEGWTSGAYNEQFF TGCAGCGTTGAGGGGTGGACTAGCGGGGCCTACAATGAGCAGTTCTTC
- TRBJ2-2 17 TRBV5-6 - CASSNIVRDGNTGELFF TGTGCCAGCAGCAACATTGTCCGGGACGGAAACACCGGGGAGCTGTTTTTT
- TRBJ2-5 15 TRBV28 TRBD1 CASTDDRGGGETQYF TGTGCCAGCACCGACGACAGGGGTGGAGGCGAGACCCAGTACTTC
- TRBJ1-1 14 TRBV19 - CASTPGAGTTEAFF TGTGCCAGTACACCCGGAGCGGGAACCACTGAAGCTTTCTTT
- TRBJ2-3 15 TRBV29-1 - CSAEVDRQGTDTQYF TGCAGCGCAGAGGTAGACCGACAGGGCACAGATACGCAGTATTTT
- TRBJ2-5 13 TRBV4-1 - CASSQALAETQYF TGCGCCAGCAGCCAAGCCTTAGCGGAGACCCAGTACTTC
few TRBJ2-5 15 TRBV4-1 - CASSQDQGRQETQYF TGCGCCAGCAGCCAAGATCAAGGGCGCCAAGAGACCCAGTACTTC
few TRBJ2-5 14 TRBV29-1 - CSVVRGRIQETQYF TGCAGCGTTGTCCGGGGACGGATTCAAGAGACCCAGTACTTC
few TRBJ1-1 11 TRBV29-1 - CSVEFYSEAFF TGCAGCGTTGAGTTCTACAGTGAAGCTTTCTTT
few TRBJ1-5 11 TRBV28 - CASSYGQPQHF TGTGCCAGCAGCTATGGCCAGCCCCAGCATTTT
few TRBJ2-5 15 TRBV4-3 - CASSHTLEAGETQYF TGCGCCAGCAGCCACACCTTGGAGGCGGGAGAGACCCAGTACTTC
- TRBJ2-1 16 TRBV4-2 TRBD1 CASSQDMWDSTNEQFF TGTGCCAGCAGCCAAGATATGTGGGACAGTACCAATGAGCAGTTCTTC
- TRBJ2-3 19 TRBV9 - CASSGGPPRSGVGTDTQYF TGTGCCAGCAGCGGCGGTCCACCTAGATCCGGGGTGGGCACAGATACGCAGTATTTT
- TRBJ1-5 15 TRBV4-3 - CASSQDRVYGQPQHF TGCGCCAGCAGCCAAGATAGGGTATATGGGCAGCCCCAGCATTTT
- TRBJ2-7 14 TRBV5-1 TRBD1 CASTPGQGAYEQYF TGCGCCAGCACTCCGGGACAGGGCGCCTACGAGCAGTACTTC
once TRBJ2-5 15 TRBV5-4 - CASSSPGERQETQYF TGTGCCAGCAGCTCCCCCGGGGAGCGACAAGAGACCCAGTACTTC